These 19 T cell receptor beta chains were sequenced from one sample in a study of response to subunit inactivated influenza vaccine. TCRdb reanalysed the RT-PCR reads using MiXCR and keeps one entry per CDR3 protein. The sample has a few hundred thousand distinct CDR3 sequences, around 15% seen once. Specimen: PBMCs from blood, collected 11 to 12 days after vaccination. The receptors originated from a man over 45 who received an inactivated influenza vaccine.

This chain joins TRBV6-2 or TRBV6-3 and TRBJ2-1; 9 nucleotides line up with TRBD1. There are 16 residues in the CDR3. The trim removed 6 bases at V and 7 bases at J, leaving 13 bases unmatched. Germline V lookup: CDR1 MNHEY, CDR2 SVGEGT. For the CDR3, the DNA is TGTGCCAGCAGGCGGACCGGGACAGGGTTGCGGAATGAGCAGTTCTTC. Translating it yields CASRRTGTGLRNEQFF.

This rearrangement joins TRBV5-1 to TRBJ1-4; unclear D gene. V was cut by 0 bases and J by 4 bases, with 7 bases left in between. The CDR3 length is 14 residues. Germline loops: CDR1 SGHRS, CDR2 YFSETQ. Written as DNA, the CDR3 is TGCGCCAGCAGCTTGGGCAGACTTAATGAAAAACTGTTTTTT. Protein sequence: CASSLGRLNEKLFF.

The CDR3 reads CSARSPGTGFLYGYTF. The CDR3 DNA reads as TGCAGTGCTAGAAGTCCTGGGACAGGGTTTCTCTATGGCTACACCTTC. The chain joins TRBV20-1 to TRBJ1-2; 9 positions agree with TRBD1. This CDR3 comprises 16 residues. The junction had 11 bases not matched to a gene; V was cut back by 2 bases and J by 4 bases. Germline CDR1 DFQATT, CDR2 SNEGSKA (reference sequence).

This clonotype has only a few counts. The gene calls are TRBV30 and TRBJ2-7, with 7 bases matching TRBD2. The junction had 2 bases not matched to a gene; V was cut back by 0 bases and J by 0 bases. Germline V gene lookup returns CDR1 GTSNPN and CDR2 SVGIG (reference sequence). The CDR3 contains 14 residues. This chain's CDR3 is CAWSVGGVSYEQYF. CDR3 sequence (DNA): TGTGCCTGGAGTGTTGGGGGGGTCTCCTACGAGCAGTACTTC.

The chain employs TRBV20-1 and TRBJ1-1, with a possible D match to TRBD1 (5 bases). Germline V gene data show CDR1 as DFQATT and CDR2 as SNEGSKA (reference sequence). The ends were cut back, 5 bases at V and 4 bases at J, with 14 bases in the middle. CDR3 size: 13 residues. The CDR3 DNA is TGCAGTGCTGTTAGGGGAGTGGGCACTGAAGCTTTCTTT. It translates to CSAVRGVGTEAFF.

This sequence joins TRBV7-9 and TRBJ1-1; no clear D. The CDR3 contains 15 residues. The germline gives CDR1 SEHNR, CDR2 FQNEAQ (reference sequence). V lost 2 bases, J lost 3 bases, and 13 bases lay in between. CDR3 nucleotide sequence: TGTGCCAGCAGCTTACTTAACCATGGGGACACTGAAGCTTTCTTT. Translating it yields CASSLLNHGDTEAFF.

This clonotype has a handful of counts. The rearrangement links TRBV5-1 to TRBJ1-1; 10 bases are a match to TRBD1. This CDR3 contains 16 residues. Germline CDR1 and CDR2: SGHRS and YFSETQ. V was pared by 0 bases and J by 3 bases, with 5 bases of the junction left unmatched. CDR3 amino acids: CASSLVGQGFDTEAFF. CDR3 sequence (DNA): TGCGCCAGCAGCTTGGTGGGACAGGGGTTTGACACTGAAGCTTTCTTT. The full variable domain, its missing parts supplied by reference TRBV5-1 and TRBJ1-1, is KAGVTQTPRYLIKTRGQQVTLSCSPISGHRSVSWYQQTPGQGLQFLFEYFSETQRNKGNFPGRFSGRQFSNSRSEMNVSTLELGDSALYLCASSLVGQGFDTEAFFGQGTRLTVV.

This clonotype was counted between two and nine times. The rearrangement joins TRBV5-4 to TRBJ2-7; TRBD2 might be the D (6 bases). Germline V lookup: CDR1 SGHNT, CDR2 YYREEE (reference sequence). Between the trimmed V and J ends, which lost 1 base and 1 base, there was a span of 24 bases. This CDR3 region has 19 residues. For the CDR3, the DNA is TGTGCCAGCAGCTTGTCCAGGATCTTTAGCGGCCCACTTTCCTACGAGCAGTACTTC. Translated, it gives CASSLSRIFSGPLSYEQYF.

This clonotype has more than one count but fewer than ten. This chain links TRBV14 with TRBJ2-7; D unresolved. Trimming stripped 2 bases from V and 3 bases from J, with 8 bases between. Germline CDR1 reads SGHDN; CDR2 reads FVKESK. CDR3 size: 13 residues. The CDR3 is CASSQPGVYEQYF. The CDR3 nucleotides are TGTGCCAGCAGCCAACCGGGTGTCTACGAGCAGTACTTC.

This clonotype was observed a few times. CDR3 coding DNA: TGTGCCAGCAGTCCTACTAGCGGGGGGCTGGTCGGGGAGCTGTTTTTT. Protein: CASSPTSGGLVGELFF. The chain couples TRBV28 to TRBJ2-2; TRBD2 matches 12 bases. The germline V gene encodes CDR1 MDHEN and CDR2 SYDVKM. The CDR3 totals 16 residues. Germline trimming cut 5 bases from V and 7 bases from J; bases unmatched to any gene: 8. The whole variable domain, remainder taken from reference TRBV28 and TRBJ2-2, is DVKVTQSSRYLVKRTGEKVFLECVQDMDHENMFWYRQDPGLGLRLIYFSYDVKMKEKGDIPEGYSVSREKKERFSLILESASTNQTSMYLCASSPTSGGLVGELFFGEGSRLTVL.

This chain joins TRBV19 and TRBJ1-5; D gene ambiguous. Germline values: CDR1 LNHDA, CDR2 SQIVND (reference sequence). The CDR3 extends over 15 amino acids. The ends were cut back, 0 bases at V and 0 bases at J, with 6 bases in the middle. CDR3 region: CASSIELYSNQPQHF. In DNA, the CDR3 is TGTGCCAGTAGTATAGAACTATATAGCAATCAGCCCCAGCATTTT.

The V gene is TRBV19, the J gene TRBJ2-1, with D tentatively TRBD1 or TRBD2 (5 bases each). V lost 7 bases, J lost 15 bases, and 16 bases lay in between. Per germline, CDR1 LNHDA and CDR2 SQIVND (reference sequence). CDR3 length equals 11 residues. The CDR3 region has the DNA TGTGCCAGTATCCAGGGACCCCGCCTGTTCTTC. This gives the protein CASIQGPRLFF.

This chain uses TRBV7-9 with TRBJ2-5, with 8 bases lining up with TRBD1. V trimming: 10 bases; J trimming: 1 base; junction bases outside the gene matches: 5. From germline, CDR1 is SEHNR and CDR2 FQNEAQ (reference sequence). The CDR3 runs 13 residues. CDR3 region: CATTQGGQETQYF. The DNA of the CDR3 is TGTGCCACGACACAGGGGGGCCAAGAGACCCAGTACTTC.

This clonotype was observed a few times. The rearrangement uses TRBV4-2 and TRBJ2-3, with TRBD1 matching 8 bases. The V and J ends lost 2 bases and 8 bases, in that order; junction bases with no gene match: 21. This CDR3 is built from 19 residues. CDR1 LGHNA and CDR2 YNFKEQ come from the germline V gene. The CDR3 DNA reads as TGTGCCAGCAGCCAACGGACAGGGTCTGTGATTTCGAGGTTGGGTACGCAGTATTTT. This gives the protein CASSQRTGSVISRLGTQYF.

The chain employs TRBV24-1 and TRBJ1-3; D is uncertain. This CDR3 contains 15 residues. Germline values: CDR1 KGHDR, CDR2 SFDVKD. The V gene lost 2 bases and the J gene lost 4 bases, with 11 bases spanning the gap. This CDR3 reads CATSDSRASGNTIYF. The CDR3 DNA reads TGTGCCACCAGTGATTCCCGGGCGTCCGGAAACACCATATATTTT.

In its sample, this clonotype was seen many times. CDR3 in DNA: TGTGCCAGCAGCTCCCAGATGATAAGCTCCTACAATGAGCAGTTCTTC. The encoded protein is CASSSQMISSYNEQFF. The chain is built from TRBV7-2 and TRBJ2-1; D gene uncertain. The CDR3 length is 16 residues. Germline CDR1 SGHTA, CDR2 FQGNSA. Trimming pared 4 bases from V and 0 bases from J, leaving 13 bases between.

V is TRBV29-1 and J is TRBJ2-3, with D possibly being TRBD2 (5 bases). In germline, CDR1 is SQVTM, CDR2 ANQGSEA. V lost 4 bases and J 2 bases, leaving 13 bases between the germline ends. The CDR3 has 14 residues. CDR3 sequence: CSVASSVNTDTQYF. CDR3 nucleotides: TGCAGCGTTGCTAGTAGCGTGAACACAGATACGCAGTATTTT.

This chain connects TRBV6-5 to TRBJ2-7; 7 bases match TRBD2. The germline gives CDR1 MNHEY, CDR2 SVGAGI. The CDR3 is 14 residues long. With V trimmed by 4 bases and J by 4 bases, 7 bases remained unmatched. The CDR3 reads CASSWQGGVYEQYF. In DNA, the CDR3 is TGTGCCAGCAGTTGGCAGGGAGGGGTTTACGAGCAGTACTTC.

This rearrangement joins TRBV21-1 to TRBJ2-6; the DNA was not used to check the table's D call, TRBD1. TRBV21-1 is deemed a pseudogene. The CDR3 is made up of 16 amino acids. CDR3 amino acids: CASSPEGHSGANVLTF. In nucleotides, the CDR3 is TGTGCCAGCAGCCCCGAGGGACACTCTGGGGCCAACGTCCTGACTTTC.